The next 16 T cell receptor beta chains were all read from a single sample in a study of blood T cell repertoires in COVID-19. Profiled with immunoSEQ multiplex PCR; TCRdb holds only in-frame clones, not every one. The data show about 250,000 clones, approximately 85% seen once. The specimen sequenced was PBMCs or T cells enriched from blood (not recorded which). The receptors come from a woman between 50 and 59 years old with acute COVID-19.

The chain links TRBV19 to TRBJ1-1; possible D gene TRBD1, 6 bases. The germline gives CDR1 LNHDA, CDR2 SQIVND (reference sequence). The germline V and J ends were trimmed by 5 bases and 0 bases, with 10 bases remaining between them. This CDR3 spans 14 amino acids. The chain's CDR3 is CASSLGTLNTEAFF. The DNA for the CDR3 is TGTGCCAGTAGTCTCGGGACACTGAACACTGAAGCTTTCTTT.

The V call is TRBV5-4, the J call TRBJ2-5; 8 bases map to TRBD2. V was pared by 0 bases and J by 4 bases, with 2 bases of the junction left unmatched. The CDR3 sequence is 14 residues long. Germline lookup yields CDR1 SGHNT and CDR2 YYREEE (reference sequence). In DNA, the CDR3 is TGTGCCAGCAGCTTGGCCGGGGGGGCAGAGACCCAGTACTTC. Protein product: CASSLAGGAETQYF.

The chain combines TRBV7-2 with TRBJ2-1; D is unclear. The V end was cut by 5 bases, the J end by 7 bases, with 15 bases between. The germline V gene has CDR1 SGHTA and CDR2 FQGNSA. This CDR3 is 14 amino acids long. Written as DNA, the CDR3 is TGTGCCAGCAGCCAACGGTTTCTAAAGAATGAGCAGTTCTTC. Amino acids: CASSQRFLKNEQFF.

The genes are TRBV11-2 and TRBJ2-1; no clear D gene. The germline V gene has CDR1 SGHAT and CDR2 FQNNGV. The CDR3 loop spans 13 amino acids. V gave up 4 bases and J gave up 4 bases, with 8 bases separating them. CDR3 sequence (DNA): TGTGCCAGCAGCTCTACGGTGTACAATGAGCAGTTCTTC. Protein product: CASSSTVYNEQFF.

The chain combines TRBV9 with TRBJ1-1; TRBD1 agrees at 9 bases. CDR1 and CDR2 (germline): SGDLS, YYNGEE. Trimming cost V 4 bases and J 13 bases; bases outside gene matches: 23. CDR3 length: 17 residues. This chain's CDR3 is CASSSVLDRGLLGPVFF. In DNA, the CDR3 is TGTGCCAGCAGCTCCGTTTTGGACAGGGGTCTCTTGGGCCCGGTTTTCTTT.

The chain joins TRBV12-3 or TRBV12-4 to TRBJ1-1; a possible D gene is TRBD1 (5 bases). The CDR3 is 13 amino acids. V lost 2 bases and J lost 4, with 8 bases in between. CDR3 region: CASSLLGPTEAFF. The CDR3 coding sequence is TGTGCCAGCAGTTTATTGGGGCCCACTGAAGCTTTCTTT.

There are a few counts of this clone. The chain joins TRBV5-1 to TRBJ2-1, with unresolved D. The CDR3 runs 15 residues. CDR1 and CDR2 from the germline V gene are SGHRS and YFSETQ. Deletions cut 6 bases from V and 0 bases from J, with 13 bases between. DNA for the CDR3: TGCGCCAGCACAGTAGACATTGGCTCCTACAATGAGCAGTTCTTC. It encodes CASTVDIGSYNEQFF.

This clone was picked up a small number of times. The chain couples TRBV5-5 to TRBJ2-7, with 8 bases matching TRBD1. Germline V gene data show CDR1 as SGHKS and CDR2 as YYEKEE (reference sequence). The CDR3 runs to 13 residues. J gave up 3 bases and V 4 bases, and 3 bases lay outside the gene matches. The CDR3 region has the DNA TGTGCCAGCAGCCGACAGGGGAACTACGAGCAGTACTTC. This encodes CASSRQGNYEQYF. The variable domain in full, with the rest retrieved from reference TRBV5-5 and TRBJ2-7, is DAGVTQSPTHLIKTRGQQVTLRCSPISGHKSVSWYQQVLGQGPQFIFQYYEKEERGRGNFPDRFSARQFPNYSSELNVNALLLGDSALYLCASSRQGNYEQYFGPGTRLTVT.

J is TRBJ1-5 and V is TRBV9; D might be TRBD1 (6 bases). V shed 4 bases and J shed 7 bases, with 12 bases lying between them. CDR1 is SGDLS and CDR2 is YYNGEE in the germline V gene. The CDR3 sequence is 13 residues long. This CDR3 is CASSPQGGQPQHF. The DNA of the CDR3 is TGTGCCAGCAGCCCACAGGGTGGGCAGCCCCAGCATTTT. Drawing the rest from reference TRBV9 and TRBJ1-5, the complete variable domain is DSGVTQTPKHLITATGQRVTLRCSPRSGDLSVYWYQQSLDQGLQFLIQYYNGEERAKGNILERFSAQQFPDLHSELNLSSLELGDSALYFCASSPQGGQPQHFGDGTRLSIL.

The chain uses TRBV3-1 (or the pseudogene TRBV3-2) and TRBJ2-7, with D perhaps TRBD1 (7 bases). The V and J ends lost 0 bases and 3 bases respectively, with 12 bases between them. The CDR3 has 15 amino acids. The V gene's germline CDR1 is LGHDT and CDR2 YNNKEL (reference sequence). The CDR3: CASSQDAGGFYEQYF. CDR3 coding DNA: TGTGCCAGCAGCCAAGACGCAGGGGGGTTCTACGAGCAGTACTTC.

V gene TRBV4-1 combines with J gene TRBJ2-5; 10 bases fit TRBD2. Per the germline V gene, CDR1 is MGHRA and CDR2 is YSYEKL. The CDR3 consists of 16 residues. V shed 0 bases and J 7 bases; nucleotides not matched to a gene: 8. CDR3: CASSQDRSGGAGTQYF. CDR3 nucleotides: TGCGCCAGCAGCCAAGATCGGAGCGGGGGGGCTGGGACCCAGTACTTC.

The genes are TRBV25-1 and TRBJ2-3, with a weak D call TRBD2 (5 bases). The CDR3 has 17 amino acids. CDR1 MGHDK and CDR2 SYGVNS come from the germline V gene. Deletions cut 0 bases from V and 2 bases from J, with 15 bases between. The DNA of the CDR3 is TGTGCCAGCAGTGAATATTTTGTGGGGAGAGCCACAGATACGCAGTATTTT. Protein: CASSEYFVGRATDTQYF.

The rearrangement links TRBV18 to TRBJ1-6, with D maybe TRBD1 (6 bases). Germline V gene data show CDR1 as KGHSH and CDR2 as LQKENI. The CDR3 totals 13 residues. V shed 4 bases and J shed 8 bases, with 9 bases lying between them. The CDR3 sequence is CASSQGDHSPLHF. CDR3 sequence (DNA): TGTGCCAGCTCACAGGGGGATCATTCACCCCTCCACTTT.

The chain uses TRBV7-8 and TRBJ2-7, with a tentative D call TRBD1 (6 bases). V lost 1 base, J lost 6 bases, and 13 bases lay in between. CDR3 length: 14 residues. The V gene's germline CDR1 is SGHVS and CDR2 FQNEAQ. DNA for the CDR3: TGTGCCAGCAGCTTAGAGGTACAGGGTAGCGAGCAGTACTTC. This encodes CASSLEVQGSEQYF.

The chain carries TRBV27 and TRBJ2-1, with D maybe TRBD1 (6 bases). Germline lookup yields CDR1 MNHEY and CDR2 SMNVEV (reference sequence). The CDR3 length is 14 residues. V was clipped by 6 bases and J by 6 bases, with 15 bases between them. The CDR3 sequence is CASRSGQFLNEQFF. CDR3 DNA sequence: TGTGCCAGCAGGAGCGGACAGTTTCTCAATGAGCAGTTCTTC.

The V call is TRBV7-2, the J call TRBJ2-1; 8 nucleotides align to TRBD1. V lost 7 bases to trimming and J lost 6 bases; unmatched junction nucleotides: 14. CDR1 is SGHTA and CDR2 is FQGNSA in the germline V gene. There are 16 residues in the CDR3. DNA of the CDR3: TGTGCCAGCACCCTTAGTCCGGGCGACAGGGGCAATGAGCAGTTCTTC. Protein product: CASTLSPGDRGNEQFF.